A selection of T cell receptor beta chains follows, all from one sample in a study of human T cells and chemical hapten exposure. From the RACE reads, TCRdb called clonotypes with MiXCR, one entry per CDR3 protein. The sample includes about 120,000 distinct CDR3 sequences, over 9% seen only once; the top ten take approximately 2.5%. The input for sequencing was whole blood, taken in connection with sensitization to the hapten diphenylcyclopropenone (DPC). The receptors were sampled from a woman between 50 and 59 years old with alopecia areata. Some clones in this sample may be carry-over from other donors' samples. Both conserved end residues are part of each CDR3. The D gene is left open where the match is weak. Not every row has a clone size; where given, it reads once, few, many or a size class.

d_gene	abundance	v_gene	len	j_gene	CDR3nt	CDR3aa
TRBD1	.	TRBV3-1	15	TRBJ1-1	TGTGCCAGCAGCCTTGGGACAGGGGTTGGGGCTGAAGCTTTCTTT	CASSLGTGVGAEAFF
.	.	TRBV12-3/TRBV12-4	17	TRBJ2-1	TGTGCCAGCAGTTTCGTTCCGGGGTCTAGCGTCCGGACTGAGCAGTTCTTC	CASSFVPGSSVRTEQFF
.	.	TRBV28	13	TRBJ1-2	TGTGCCAGCAGTTTAACAGGAAGCTATGGCTACACCTTC	CASSLTGSYGYTF
TRBD1	.	TRBV4-3	17	TRBJ1-1	TGCGCCAGCAGCCGCAGGGGGGGGGTTCAAATGAACACTGAAGCTTTCTTT	CASSRRGGVQMNTEAFF
.	.	TRBV5-4	13	TRBJ2-7	TGTGCCAGCAGCTTGCCGATAGAGCCCGAGCAGTACTTC	CASSLPIEPEQYF
.	many	TRBV10-1	18	TRBJ2-2	TGCGCCAGCACTAGGGGACTCCTTAGCCGTATAACAACCGGGGAGCTGTTTTTT	CASTRGLLSRITTGELFF
.	few	TRBV27	15	TRBJ1-2	TGTGCCAGCAGTCCCCACCCAGGCAGTAACTATGGCTACACCTTC	CASSPHPGSNYGYTF
TRBD2	few	TRBV27	14	TRBJ2-1	TGTGCCAGCAGTCCCGGGACTAGCGGGCGGGAGCAGTTCTTC	CASSPGTSGREQFF
.	.	TRBV12-3/TRBV12-4	13	TRBJ2-5	TGTGCCAGGGAAGGATGGGTCAAAAAGACCCAGTACTTC	CAREGWVKKTQYF
TRBD1	few	TRBV6-6	16	TRBJ1-4	TGTGCCAGCAGTTACTCGAGGGACAGCGCCAATGAAAAACTGTTTTTT	CASSYSRDSANEKLFF
.	many	TRBV20-1	13	TRBJ2-5	TGCAGTGCTTCGTCCTCAGGCCGGGAGACCCAGTACTTC	CSASSSGRETQYF
.	many	TRBV6-5	16	TRBJ2-5	TGTGCCAGCAGTCCCCTTCCGGGTGGTCGCCAAGAGACCCAGTACTTC	CASSPLPGGRQETQYF
.	many	TRBV27	14	TRBJ1-1	TGTGCCAGCAGTTCGTACAGGCTGAACACTGAAGCTTTCTTT	CASSSYRLNTEAFF
.	.	TRBV6-1	13	TRBJ1-1	TGTGCCAGTTCGAGGGTCCAGGGAACTGAAGCTTTCTTT	CASSRVQGTEAFF
TRBD1	few	TRBV19	14	TRBJ1-1	TGTGCCAGTAGTTCCTCAGGGGGATGGACTGAAGCTTTCTTT	CASSSSGGWTEAFF
TRBD1	many	TRBV28	16	TRBJ1-1	TGTGCCAGCAGTTTACCGCAGGGGGCAGGGAACACTGAAGCTTTCTTT	CASSLPQGAGNTEAFF
.	.	TRBV20-1	15	TRBJ2-7	TGCAGTGCTAGAGATGGGACGGGTACCTCCTACGAGCAGTACTTC	CSARDGTGTSYEQYF
.	.	TRBV20-1	14	TRBJ1-1	TGCAGTGCTAGAGACCCTCGAGCGGGGCCGGAAGCTTTCTTT	CSARDPRAGPEAFF